This TCR beta chain was sequenced during a study of CD8 T cells in ankylosing spondylitis. There are 13 residues in the CDR3. V was clipped by 6 bases and J by 5 bases, with 13 bases between them. CDR1 SGHAT and CDR2 FQNNGV come from the germline V gene. Points from the study as a whole: Within ankylosing spondylitis blood, a TCR beta motif made up of seven or eight highly homologous variants appeared to be characteristic.

TCRdb recomputed calls from the 5' RACE reads with MiXCR, one row per CDR3 protein. This sample has approximately 400,000 distinct CDR3 sequences, with over 15% found just once. On this clonotype itself: Its antigen is unknown.

The receptor was isolated from a male donor with ankylosing spondylitis. Material for sequencing was blood, either unsorted or a sorted T cell fraction (not recorded which). The chain combines TRBV11-2 with TRBJ2-5, with D perhaps TRBD2 (5 bases). The DNA of the CDR3 is TGTGCCAGCAGGCCCACGGGGTCGGAGACCCAGTACTTC. Translated, it gives CASRPTGSETQYF.